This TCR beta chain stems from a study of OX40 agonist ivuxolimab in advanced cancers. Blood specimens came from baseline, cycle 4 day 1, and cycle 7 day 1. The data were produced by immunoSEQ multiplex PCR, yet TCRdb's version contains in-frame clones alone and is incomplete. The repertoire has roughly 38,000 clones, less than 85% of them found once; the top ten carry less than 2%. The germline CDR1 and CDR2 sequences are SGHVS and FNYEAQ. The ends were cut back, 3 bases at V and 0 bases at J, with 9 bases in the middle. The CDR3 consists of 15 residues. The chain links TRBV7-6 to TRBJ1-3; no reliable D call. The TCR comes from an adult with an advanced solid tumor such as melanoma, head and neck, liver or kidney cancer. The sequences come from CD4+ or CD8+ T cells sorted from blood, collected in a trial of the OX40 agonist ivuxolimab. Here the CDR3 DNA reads TGTGCCAGCAGCTTGTACCCGAGCTCTGGAAACACCATATATTTT. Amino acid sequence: CASSLYPSSGNTIYF.